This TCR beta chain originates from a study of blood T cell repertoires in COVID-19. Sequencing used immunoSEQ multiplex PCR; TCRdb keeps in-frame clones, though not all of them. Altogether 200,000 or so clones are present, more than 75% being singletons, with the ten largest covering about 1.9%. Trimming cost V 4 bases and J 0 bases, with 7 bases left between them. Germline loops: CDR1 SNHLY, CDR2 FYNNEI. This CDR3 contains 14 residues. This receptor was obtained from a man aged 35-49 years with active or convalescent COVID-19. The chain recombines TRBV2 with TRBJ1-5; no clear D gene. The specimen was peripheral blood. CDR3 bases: TGTGCCAGCAGTGGAGAGTATAGCAATCAGCCCCAGCATTTT. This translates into CASSGEYSNQPQHF.